This passage covers 24 T cell receptor beta chains from one sample sequenced in a study of radiation and T cells in renal cell carcinoma. Described time point: baseline pretreatment blood. Noted treatment: 15 Gy SBRT to primary tumor, nephrectomy 4 weeks later. Assay used: immunoSEQ multiplex PCR; TCRdb lists only in-frame clones, some missing. The sample shows some 140,000 clones, around nine tenths of them seen only once. Source: blood, taken from a patient whose treatment included radiotherapy and nephrectomy. The receptors shown here come from a woman between 50 and 59 years old with renal cell carcinoma.

CDR3 loop: CAITGGGNQPQHF. The CDR3 nucleotides read TGTGCCATCACCGGGGGGGGTAATCAGCCCCAGCATTTT. This chain connects TRBV10-3 to TRBJ1-5, with D possibly TRBD1 on 5 matching bases. There are 13 residues in the CDR3. Trimming took off 7 bases at V and 4 bases at J, with 11 bases between the two ends. Germline V gives CDR1 ENHRY, CDR2 SYGVKD.

This clone was counted between two and nine times. This CDR3 reads CASSLDSRNSPLHF. In DNA form, the CDR3 reads TGTGCCAGCAGCTTGGACAGCCGCAATTCACCCCTCCACTTT. This rearrangement joins TRBV5-6 to TRBJ1-6; D uncertain. The ends were cut back, 0 bases at V and 7 bases at J, with 8 bases in the middle. The CDR3 length is 14 residues. Germline values: CDR1 SGHDT, CDR2 YYEEEE.

This chain connects TRBV19 to TRBJ1-5, with a weak D call TRBD1 (5 bases). Deletions cut 3 bases from V and 11 bases from J, with 17 bases between. CDR1 LNHDA and CDR2 SQIVND come from the germline V gene (reference sequence). The CDR3 is 14 residues long. This chain's CDR3 is CASSIQGAAGAQHF. Here the CDR3 DNA reads TGTGCCAGTAGTATTCAAGGGGCTGCGGGGGCCCAGCATTTT. The full variable domain, rest sourced from reference TRBV19 and TRBJ1-5, is DGGITQSPKYLFRKEGQNVTLSCEQNLNHDAMYWYRQDPGQGLRLIYYSQIVNDFQKGDIAEGYSVSREKKESFPLTVTSAQKNPTAFYLCASSIQGAAGAQHFGDGTRLSIL.

V usage is TRBV6-1 and J usage is TRBJ1-6, with D perhaps matching TRBD1 (6 bases). Germline CDR1 is MNHNS and CDR2 is SASEGT. V lost 10 bases to trimming and J lost 2 bases, with 15 bases between them. The CDR3 extends over 15 amino acids. The CDR3 nucleotides read TGTGCCACCACGGACAGCCTTACCTATAATTCACCCCTCCACTTT. This encodes CATTDSLTYNSPLHF.

This clone was recorded only once. The chain links TRBV30 to TRBJ2-3; TRBD2 might be the D (6 bases). Trimming shortened V by 7 bases and J by 2 bases, and 13 bases separated the two germline ends. CDR1 GTSNPN and CDR2 SVGIG come from the germline V gene (reference sequence). This CDR3 contains 13 residues. CDR3 bases: TGTGCCTCGGACTACTATAACACAGATACGCAGTATTTT. Protein: CASDYYNTDTQYF.

The V and J genes are TRBV5-1 and TRBJ2-2; tentative D call: TRBD2 (6 bases). Germline CDR1 and CDR2: SGHRS and YFSETQ. V was trimmed by 0 bases and J by 0 bases, leaving 9 bases between them. This CDR3 spans 16 amino acids. The CDR3 bases are TGCGCCAGCAGCTTGGAGCGGGTCGCGAACACCGGGGAGCTGTTTTTT. It yields the protein CASSLERVANTGELFF.

The V gene is TRBV7-9, the J gene TRBJ1-5, with unresolved D. This CDR3 has 18 residues. With 8 bases removed from V and 0 bases from J, the gap between germline ends came to 23 bases. Germline values: CDR1 SEHNR, CDR2 FQNEAQ (reference sequence). The CDR3 DNA is TGTGCCAGCGCCCCCGTCGGTCGGAATGGGAATAGCAATCAGCCCCAGCATTTT. Translated, it gives CASAPVGRNGNSNQPQHF.

In DNA form, the CDR3 reads TGTGCCAGCTCACGGGACAGGGGGCAAGAGACCCAGTACTTC. Its protein is CASSRDRGQETQYF. The chain has TRBV18 and TRBJ2-5; TRBD1 matches 11 bases. Trimming took 4 bases from V and 2 from J; bases not matched to a gene: 0. The CDR3 is 14 amino acids. In germline, CDR1 is KGHSH, CDR2 LQKENI.

This rearrangement joins TRBV30 to TRBJ1-2, with D possibly TRBD1 on 6 matching bases. Germline CDR1 is GTSNPN and CDR2 is SVGIG (reference sequence). Trimming pared 0 bases from V and 4 bases from J, leaving 15 bases between. This CDR3 comprises 15 residues. The CDR3 is CAWSVGGGHTYGYTF. For the CDR3, the DNA is TGTGCCTGGAGTGTAGGGGGGGGGCACACCTATGGCTACACCTTC.

The chain has TRBV7-6 and TRBJ2-3; D is unresolved. This CDR3 spans 15 amino acids. From germline, CDR1 is SGHVS and CDR2 FNYEAQ. The germline V and J ends were trimmed by 5 bases and 6 bases, with 18 bases remaining between them. The chain's CDR3 is CASSRVGRTGDTQYF. In DNA, the CDR3 is TGTGCCAGCAGCCGGGTGGGCAGGACGGGTGATACGCAGTATTTT.

The genes are TRBV30 and TRBJ2-5; D is perhaps TRBD2 (6 bases). CDR1 GTSNPN and CDR2 SVGIG come from the germline V gene (reference sequence). The CDR3 sequence is 13 residues long. The V gene lost 2 bases and the J gene lost 3 bases, with 10 bases spanning the gap. CDR3 DNA sequence: TGTGCCTGGAGTCGGGGGTTTAAAGAGACCCAGTACTTC. Translation gives CAWSRGFKETQYF.

The V gene is TRBV5-6, the J gene TRBJ1-1; D gene uncertain. CDR3 length: 11 residues. From germline, CDR1 is SGHDT and CDR2 YYEEEE. V was clipped by 2 bases and J by 5 bases, with 4 bases between them. CDR3: CASSFRTEAFF. DNA of the CDR3: TGTGCCAGCAGCTTCCGGACTGAAGCTTTCTTT. The whole variable domain, remainder taken from reference TRBV5-6 and TRBJ1-1, is DAGVTQSPTHLIKTRGQQVTLRCSPKSGHDTVSWYQQALGQGPQFIFQYYEEEERQRGNFPDRFSGHQFPNYSSELNVNALLLGDSALYLCASSFRTEAFFGQGTRLTVV.

The CDR3 reads CASSEYLGGAEAFF. For the CDR3, the DNA is TGTGCCAGCAGTGAATATTTGGGTGGTGCTGAAGCTTTCTTT. The rearrangement joins TRBV25-1 to TRBJ1-1; D unclear. The CDR3 is made up of 14 amino acids. The V end lost 0 bases, the J end lost 6 bases, and 11 bases lay between the germline ends. Germline V lookup: CDR1 MGHDK, CDR2 SYGVNS.

The CDR3 loop is CASKELTGGLETQYF. As DNA, the CDR3 is TGTGCCAGCAAAGAATTAACAGGGGGTCTGGAGACCCAGTACTTC. The V and J genes are TRBV6-5 and TRBJ2-5, with 8 bases fitting TRBD1. This CDR3 spans 15 amino acids. The V gene's germline CDR1 is MNHEY and CDR2 SVGAGI. Trimming cost V 7 bases and J 5 bases; bases outside gene matches: 12.

V is TRBV5-1 and J is TRBJ1-1, with a tentative D call TRBD1 (6 bases). Trimming stripped 2 bases from V and 1 base from J, with 9 bases between. This CDR3 spans 14 amino acids. The germline V gene encodes CDR1 SGHRS and CDR2 YFSETQ. CDR3 amino acids: CASSLGTRNTEAFF. The CDR3 DNA is TGCGCCAGCAGCTTAGGGACAAGGAACACTGAAGCTTTCTTT.

This clone was observed a single time. The rearrangement joins TRBV11-2 to TRBJ1-4, with a possible D match to TRBD1 (6 bases). Germline CDR1 reads SGHAT; CDR2 reads FQNNGV. The V end was cut by 1 base, the J end by 8 bases, with 11 bases between. This CDR3 comprises 14 residues. CDR3 bases: TGTGCCAGCAGCTTAGGGGGGCGAGGGGAAAAACTGTTTTTT. Translating gives CASSLGGRGEKLFF.

V gene TRBV7-9 combines with J gene TRBJ1-5; TRBD1 might be the D (5 bases). The CDR3 is made up of 11 amino acids. Germline V lookup: CDR1 SEHNR, CDR2 FQNEAQ (reference sequence). Trimming pared 8 bases from V and 8 bases from J, leaving 10 bases between. Here the CDR3 DNA reads TGTGCCAGCGGGGACGAGGAGCCCCAGCATTTT. Amino acid sequence: CASGDEEPQHF.

This chain uses TRBV6-6 with TRBJ1-1; D gene unclear. Germline V lookup: CDR1 MNHNY, CDR2 SVGAGI (reference sequence). V was pared by 5 bases and J by 10 bases, with 17 bases between. CDR3 size: 13 residues. CDR3: CASSPIREGAAFF. The CDR3 DNA follows: TGTGCCAGCAGTCCCATAAGGGAGGGTGCAGCTTTCTTT.

The V and J genes are TRBV6-6 and TRBJ2-7; no firm D call. Germline V gene lookup returns CDR1 MNHNY and CDR2 SVGAGI (reference sequence). The CDR3 runs 12 residues. Deletions cut 0 bases from V and 5 bases from J, with 5 bases between. CDR3 protein: CASSYSTNEQYF. CDR3 DNA: TGTGCCAGCAGTTACTCGACCAACGAGCAGTACTTC.

The chain links TRBV7-6 to TRBJ2-5; 12 nucleotides line up with TRBD2. V trimming: 5 bases; J trimming: 4 bases; junction bases outside the gene matches: 20. This CDR3 is built from 20 residues. The germline V gene has CDR1 SGHVS and CDR2 FNYEAQ. The CDR3 sequence is CASSPRLAGDHGGSGETQYF. CDR3 sequence (DNA): TGTGCCAGCAGCCCACGACTAGCGGGGGACCACGGAGGATCCGGAGAGACCCAGTACTTC.

The chain employs TRBV6-5 and TRBJ2-7; TRBD1 matches at 7 bases. The V segment lost 2 bases and the J segment 2 bases; nucleotides outside the gene matches: 3. Germline V CDR1 and CDR2: MNHEY, SVGAGI. This CDR3 comprises 14 residues. CDR3 bases: TGTGCCAGCAGTTACGGGACAGCACCCTACGAGCAGTACTTC. Translation: CASSYGTAPYEQYF.

The genes are TRBV7-6 and TRBJ1-2; D might be TRBD1 (5 bases). Germline V gene sequence: CDR1 SGHVS, CDR2 FNYEAQ. CDR3 length: 15 residues. Trimming took 4 bases from V and 4 from J, leaving 16 bases between them. The CDR3 reads CASSSRGVKGYGYTF. In nucleotides, the CDR3 is TGTGCCAGCAGCTCCCGGGGGGTGAAGGGCTATGGCTACACCTTC.

The chain employs TRBV27 and TRBJ1-5; 11 bases agree with TRBD1. Germline CDR1 MNHEY, CDR2 SMNVEV (reference sequence). The CDR3 covers 18 residues. The trim removed 6 bases at V and 2 bases at J, leaving 12 bases unmatched. CDR3 DNA: TGTGCCAGCAGGAGCCCGGACAGGGGGCTGCGAGGCAATCAGCCCCAGCATTTT. Its translation: CASRSPDRGLRGNQPQHF.

The table lists this clone with a count of one. This chain links TRBV7-9 with TRBJ1-6; weak D call: TRBD1 (5 bases). V shed 5 bases and J shed 6 bases, with 17 bases lying between them. The CDR3 contains 16 residues. Germline CDR1 SEHNR, CDR2 FQNEAQ (reference sequence). CDR3 sequence reads: CASSPPGTEANSPLHF. The CDR3 DNA reads TGTGCCAGCAGCCCACCCGGGACCGAGGCTAATTCACCCCTCCACTTT. Drawing the rest from reference TRBV7-9 and TRBJ1-6, the complete variable domain is DTGVSQNPRHKITKRGQNVTFRCDPISEHNRLYWYRQTLGQGPEFLTYFQNEAQLEKSRLLSDRFSAERPKGSFSTLEIQRTEQGDSAMYLCASSPPGTEANSPLHFGNGTRLTVT.